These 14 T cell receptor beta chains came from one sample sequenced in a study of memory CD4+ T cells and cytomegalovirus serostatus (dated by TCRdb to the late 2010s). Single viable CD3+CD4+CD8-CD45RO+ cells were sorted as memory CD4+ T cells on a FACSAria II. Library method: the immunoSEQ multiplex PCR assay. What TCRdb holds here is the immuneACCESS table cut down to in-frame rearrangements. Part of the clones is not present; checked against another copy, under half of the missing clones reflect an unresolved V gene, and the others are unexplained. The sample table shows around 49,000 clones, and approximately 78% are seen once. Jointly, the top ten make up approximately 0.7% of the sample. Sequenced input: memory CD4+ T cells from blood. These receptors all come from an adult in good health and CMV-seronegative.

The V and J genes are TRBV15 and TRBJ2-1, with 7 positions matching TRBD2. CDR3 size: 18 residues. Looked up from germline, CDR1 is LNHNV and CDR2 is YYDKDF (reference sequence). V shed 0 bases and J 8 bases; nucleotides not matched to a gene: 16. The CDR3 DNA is TGTGCCACCAGCAGAGATCTAAGCGGGACTTCCGGAGGTTATGAGCAGTTCTTC. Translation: CATSRDLSGTSGGYEQFF.

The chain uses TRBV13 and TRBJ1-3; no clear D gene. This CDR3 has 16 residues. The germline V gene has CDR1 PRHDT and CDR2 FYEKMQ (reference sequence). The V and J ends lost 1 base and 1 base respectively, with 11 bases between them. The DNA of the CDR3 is TGTGCCAGCAGCTTAGCCCTCAAGGAATCTGGAAACACCATATATTTT. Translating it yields CASSLALKESGNTIYF. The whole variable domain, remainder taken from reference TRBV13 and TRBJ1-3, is AAGVIQSPRHLIKEKRETATLKCYPIPRHDTVYWYQQGPGQDPQFLISFYEKMQSDKGSIPDRFSAQQFSDYHSELNMSSLELGDSALYFCASSLALKESGNTIYFGEGSWLTVV.

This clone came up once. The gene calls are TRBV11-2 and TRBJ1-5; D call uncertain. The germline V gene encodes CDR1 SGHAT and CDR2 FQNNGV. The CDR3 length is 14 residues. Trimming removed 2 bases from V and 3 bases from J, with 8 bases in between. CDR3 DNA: TGTGCCAGCAGCTTAAACCAGGACAATCAGCCCCAGCATTTT. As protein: CASSLNQDNQPQHF.

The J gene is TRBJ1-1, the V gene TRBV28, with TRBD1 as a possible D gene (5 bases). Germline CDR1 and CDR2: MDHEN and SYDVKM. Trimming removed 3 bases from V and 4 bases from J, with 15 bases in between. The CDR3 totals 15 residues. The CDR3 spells CASSFQGSGPTEAFF. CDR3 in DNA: TGTGCCAGCAGTTTTCAGGGCTCGGGGCCCACTGAAGCTTTCTTT.

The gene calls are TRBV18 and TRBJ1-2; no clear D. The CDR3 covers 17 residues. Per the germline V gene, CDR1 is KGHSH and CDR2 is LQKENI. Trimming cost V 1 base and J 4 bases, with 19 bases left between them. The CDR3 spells CASSPLPPREESYGYTF. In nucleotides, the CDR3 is TGTGCCAGCTCACCACTACCGCCGAGAGAGGAAAGCTATGGCTACACCTTC.

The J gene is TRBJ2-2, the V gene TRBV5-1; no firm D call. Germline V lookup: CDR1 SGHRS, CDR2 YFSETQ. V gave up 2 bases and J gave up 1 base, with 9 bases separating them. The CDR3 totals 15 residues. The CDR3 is CASSLQPKNTGELFF. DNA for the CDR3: TGCGCCAGCAGCTTACAGCCAAAGAACACCGGGGAGCTGTTTTTT.

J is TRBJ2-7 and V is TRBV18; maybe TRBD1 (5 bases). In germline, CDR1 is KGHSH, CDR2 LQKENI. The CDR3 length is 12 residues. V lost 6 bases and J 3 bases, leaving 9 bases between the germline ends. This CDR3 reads CASSQGVYEQYF. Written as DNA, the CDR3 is TGTGCCAGCTCCCAGGGTGTCTACGAGCAGTACTTC.

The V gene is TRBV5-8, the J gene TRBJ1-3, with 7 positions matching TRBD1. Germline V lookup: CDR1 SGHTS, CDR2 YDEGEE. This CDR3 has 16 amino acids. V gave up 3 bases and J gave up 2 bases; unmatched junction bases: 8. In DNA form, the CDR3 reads TGTGCCAGCAGCTCCCACACAGACAGGGCTGGAAACACCATATATTTT. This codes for CASSSHTDRAGNTIYF. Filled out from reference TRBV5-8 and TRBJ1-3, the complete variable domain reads EAGVTQSPTHLIKTRGQQATLRCSPISGHTSVYWYQQALGLGLQFLLWYDEGEERNRGNFPPRFSGRQFPNYSSELNVNALELEDSALYLCASSSHTDRAGNTIYFGEGSWLTVV.

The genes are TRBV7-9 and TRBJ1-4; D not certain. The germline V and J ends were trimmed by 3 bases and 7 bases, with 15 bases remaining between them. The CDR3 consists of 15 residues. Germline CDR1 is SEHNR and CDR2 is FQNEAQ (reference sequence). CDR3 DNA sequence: TGTGCCAGCAGCTTTGGCGGGTCAGTGGGTGAAAAACTGTTTTTT. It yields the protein CASSFGGSVGEKLFF.

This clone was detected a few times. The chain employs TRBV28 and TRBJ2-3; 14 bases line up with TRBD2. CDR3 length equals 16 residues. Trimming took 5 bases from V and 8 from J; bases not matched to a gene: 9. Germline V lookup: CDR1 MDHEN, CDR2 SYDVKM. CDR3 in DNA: TGTGCCAGCAGTCCACCGGGACTAGCGGGAGTGGGTACGCAGTATTTT. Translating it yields CASSPPGLAGVGTQYF.

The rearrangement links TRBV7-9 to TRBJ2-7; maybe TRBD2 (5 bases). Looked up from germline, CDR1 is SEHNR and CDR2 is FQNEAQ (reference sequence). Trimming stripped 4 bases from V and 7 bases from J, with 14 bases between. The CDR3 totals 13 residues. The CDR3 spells CASSSSQLGEQYF. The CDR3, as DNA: TGTGCCAGCAGCTCATCCCAACTAGGGGAGCAGTACTTC. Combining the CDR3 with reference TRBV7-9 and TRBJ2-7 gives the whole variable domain DTGVSQNPRHKITKRGQNVTFRCDPISEHNRLYWYRQTLGQGPEFLTYFQNEAQLEKSRLLSDRFSAERPKGSFSTLEIQRTEQGDSAMYLCASSSSQLGEQYFGPGTRLTVT.

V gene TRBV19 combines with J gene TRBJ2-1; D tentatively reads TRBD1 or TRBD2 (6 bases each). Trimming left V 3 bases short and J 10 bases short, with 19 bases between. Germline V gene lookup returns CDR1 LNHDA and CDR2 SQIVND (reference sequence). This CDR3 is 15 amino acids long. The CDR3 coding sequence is TGTGCCAGTAGTATTTCACCGGGGGCGGCCTGGGAGCAGTTCTTC. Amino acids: CASSISPGAAWEQFF.

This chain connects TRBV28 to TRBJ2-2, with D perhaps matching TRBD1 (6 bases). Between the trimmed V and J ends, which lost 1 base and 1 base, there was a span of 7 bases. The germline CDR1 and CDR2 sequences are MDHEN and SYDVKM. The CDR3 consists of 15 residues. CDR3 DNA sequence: TGTGCCAGCAGTTTATTGGGACAGAACACCGGGGAGCTGTTTTTT. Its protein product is CASSLLGQNTGELFF.

The CDR3 protein is CASSPRVLRGEQYF. The CDR3 bases are TGTGCCAGCAGTCCGCGAGTTTTACGGGGCGAGCAGTACTTC. This sequence joins TRBV27 and TRBJ2-7; TRBD2 might be the D (5 bases). The CDR3 consists of 14 residues. V was shortened by 5 bases and J by 6 bases, with 17 bases between the two germline ends. CDR1 is MNHEY and CDR2 is SMNVEV in the germline V gene (reference sequence).